The present T cell receptor (beta chain) was sequenced within a study of shared clonotypes between healthy human individuals. When samples were unsorted, 70 million to 95 million PBMCs were used for genomic DNA. Germline V gives CDR1 LNHDA, CDR2 SQIVND (reference sequence). Unmatched junction bases numbered 8, after V lost 7 bases and J lost 4 bases. CDR3 length: 14 residues. Measured with immunoSEQ multiplex PCR; TCRdb has only the in-frame clones, and not every one. The sample gives approximately 460,000 clones, roughly three quarters of which show up once; about 12% is in the top ten. The chain couples TRBV19 to TRBJ1-2, with 8 bases lining up with TRBD1. Sequencing was carried out using PBMCs. The TCR sequence derives from a middle-aged woman in good health. Some clones in this sample may be carry-over from other donors' samples. CDR3 protein: CASTLRTGSYGYTF. CDR3 DNA: TGTGCCAGTACCCTCAGGACAGGGTCCTATGGCTACACCTTC.